This entry lists 25 T cell receptor beta chains sequenced from one sample in a study of T cells in women clearing cervical HPV infection (dated by TCRdb to 2016 to 2019). The library was built by means of the immunoSEQ multiplex PCR assay. Drawn from immuneACCESS, this table holds only the in-frame rearrangements with V and J called that TCRdb kept. Clones are partly lost; checked studies trace under half to an unresolved V gene and leave the rest unexplained. The sample table on file contains about 39,000 clones. The ten largest clones capture under 8.5% of the sample. Sequencing used blood buffy coat. Every receptor here comes from a woman between 18 and 70 years old with a cervical HPV16 infection that either progressed to CIN3+ or cleared (not recorded which).

Notes on this clone: The read comes to an end 3 residues before the CDR3 does, leaving the germline J gene to fill in the end. V is TRBV13 and J is TRBJ2-7; D possibly corresponds to TRBD2 (6 bases). The CDR3 spans 17 residues. Trimming removed 3 bases at V and 2 bases at J, with 20 bases between. Germline CDR1 PRHDT, CDR2 FYEKMQ (reference sequence). CDR3 DNA (partial): TGTGCCAGCAGCTTCACCGGGGACTTTGCCAAAACCTACGAG. Translated: CASSFTGDFAKTYE. The entire CDR3 protein reads CASSFTGDFAKTYEQYF.

Remarks on this clone: The read ends 3 residues shy of where the CDR3 ends; the end is completed using the germline J gene. This sequence joins TRBV19 and TRBJ1-1; tentative D call: TRBD1 (5 bases). The CDR3 sequence is 17 residues long. The germline gives CDR1 LNHDA, CDR2 SQIVND (reference sequence). The DNA read from the CDR3 is TGTGCCAGTACCCGTATGAGTCAGGGCTCTGGGGCCAACGTA. Its translation is CASTRMSQGSGANV. The CDR3 reads in full as CASTRMSQGSGANVAFF.

Comments on this clone: The read ends 3 residues early relative to the CDR3; the germline J gene fills the gap. This chain joins TRBV2 and TRBJ2-3; possibly TRBD1 for D (6 bases). V lost 5 bases and J 4 bases, leaving 13 bases between the germline ends. Germline CDR1 is SNHLY and CDR2 is FYNNEI. This CDR3 has 14 residues. The CDR3 here is CASSWTDLSDTQYF. Partial CDR3 DNA: TGTGCCAGCAGTTGGACAGACCTTTCAGATACG.

Worth noting for this clone: The CDR3 extends 3 residues past the end of the read, so its final part is completed from the germline J gene. The chain joins TRBV12-3 or TRBV12-4 to TRBJ1-1; D uncertain. CDR3 length: 14 amino acids. V lost 6 bases and J 0 bases, leaving 11 bases between the germline ends. CDR3 DNA, as far as it was read: TGTGCCAGCAGCCCCAGTCTGGTGAACACTGAA. The encoded protein is CASSPSLVNTE. The whole CDR3 region reads CASSPSLVNTEAFF.

Regarding this clone: Sequencing ends 3 residues short of the CDR3 end; the germline J gene provides the rest. The V gene is TRBV2, the J gene TRBJ1-5; no definite D call. V lost 3 bases and J 7 bases, leaving 13 bases between the germline ends. CDR1 SNHLY and CDR2 FYNNEI come from the germline V gene. The CDR3 is made up of 14 amino acids. The CDR3 here is CASSESGSEQPQHF. The covered CDR3 bases are TGTGCCAGCAGTGAGTCCGGGTCGGAACAGCCC.

Frequency places this clone as medium-sized. The missing CDR3 end, 3 residues past where the read stops, is filled in from the germline J gene. V gene TRBV5-1 combines with J gene TRBJ2-5; 7 nucleotides line up with TRBD1. Trimming at V came to 4 bases and at J to 4 bases, leaving 10 bases not matched to a gene. This CDR3 has 15 amino acids. In germline, CDR1 is SGHRS, CDR2 YFSETQ. CDR3 bases read: TGCGCCAGCAGCCACGGGACAGCGAGGGGAGAGACC. Its protein is CASSHGTARGET. The complete CDR3 sequence is CASSHGTARGETQYF.

As concerns this clone: The read terminates 3 residues ahead of where the CDR3 ends, so the germline J gene completes it. The V and J genes are TRBV19 and TRBJ1-1; D gene unclear. Trimming removed 5 bases at V and 1 base at J, with 14 bases between. In germline, CDR1 is LNHDA, CDR2 SQIVND (reference sequence). The CDR3 length is 15 residues. The DNA read from the CDR3 is TGTGCCAGTAGTGTACACCGCCAGGAGAACACTGAA. Protein: CASSVHRQENTE. The entire CDR3 reads CASSVHRQENTEAFF.

In regard to this clone: Read data end 3 residues before the CDR3 end; the end is taken from the germline J gene. This chain connects TRBV19 to TRBJ2-5; D might be TRBD1 (6 bases). CDR1 and CDR2 (germline): LNHDA, SQIVND (reference sequence). There are 14 residues in the CDR3. V was shortened by 3 bases and J by 1 base, with 9 bases between the two germline ends. CDR3 DNA (partial): TGTGCCAGTAGTATCGGGACACCCCAAGAGACC. Amino acid sequence: CASSIGTPQET. The complete CDR3 sequence is CASSIGTPQETQYF.

Comment on this clone: The CDR3 end lies 3 residues beyond the end of the read and is filled in from the germline J gene. The chain combines TRBV10-3 with TRBJ2-5; possibly TRBD2 for D (6 bases). The CDR3 runs 14 residues. Between the trimmed V and J ends, which lost 4 bases and 4 bases, there was a span of 13 bases. In germline, CDR1 is ENHRY, CDR2 SYGVKD. CDR3: CAISAGTGAETQYF. Incomplete CDR3 DNA: TGTGCCATCAGTGCCGGGACTGGGGCAGAGACC.

Concerning this clone itself: From the germline J gene comes the end of the CDR3, since the read stops 3 residues before it. The chain uses TRBV18 and TRBJ1-2; 7 bases align to TRBD1. The CDR3 has 15 amino acids. V gave up 6 bases and J gave up 7 bases; unmatched junction bases: 14. CDR1 KGHSH and CDR2 LQKENI come from the germline V gene. The sequenced part of the CDR3 DNA is TGTGCCAGCTCGCGGGGACAGCCTAGTCCCGGTGGC. Protein: CASSRGQPSPGG. The entire CDR3 sequence reads CASSRGQPSPGGYTF.

On this clone: The read comes to an end 3 residues before the CDR3 does, leaving the germline J gene to fill in the end. The rearrangement uses TRBV7-2 and TRBJ2-7; TRBD1 agrees at 9 bases. This CDR3 comprises 15 residues. Per germline, CDR1 SGHTA and CDR2 FQGNSA. The junction had 9 bases not matched to a gene; V was cut back by 6 bases and J by 3 bases. The chain's CDR3 is CASSYNPDRGYEQYF. CDR3 bases read: TGTGCCAGCAGTTATAATCCGGACAGGGGCTACGAG.

The DNA read from the CDR3 is TGCAGTGCTATCCTTAATGCCTACGAG. Protein sequence: CSAILNAYE. The full CDR3 is CSAILNAYEQYF. The chain combines TRBV20-1 with TRBJ2-7; the D is unclear. The read gets to within 3 residues of the CDR3 end, and the germline J gene fills in the rest. Per germline, CDR1 DFQATT and CDR2 SNEGSKA (reference sequence). The V end lost 4 bases, the J end lost 2 bases, and 9 bases lay between the germline ends. The CDR3 runs 12 residues.

In the case of this clone: Read data end 3 residues before the CDR3 end; the end is taken from the germline J gene. The chain recombines TRBV30 with TRBJ2-3; 7 positions match TRBD2. Looked up from germline, CDR1 is GTSNPN and CDR2 is SVGIG (reference sequence). The CDR3 length is 13 residues. With 3 bases clipped from V and 3 bases from J, the junction kept 3 bases outside the gene matches. CDR3 residues: CAWSPGLTDTQYF. CDR3 bases read: TGTGCCTGGAGCCCGGGACTAACAGATACG.

On this clone itself: The missing CDR3 end, 3 residues past where the read stops, is filled in from the germline J gene. The chain uses TRBV30 and TRBJ2-7; TRBD2 agrees at 13 bases. V lost 3 bases to trimming and J lost 0 bases; unmatched junction nucleotides: 2. Germline assignment: CDR1 GTSNPN and CDR2 SVGIG (reference sequence). This CDR3 is built from 15 residues. This CDR3 reads CAWRTSGRSSYEQYF. CDR3 bases read: TGTGCCTGGAGGACTAGCGGGAGGAGCTCCTACGAG.

Turning to this clone: The sequence runs out 3 residues before the end of the CDR3; the remainder is reconstructed from the germline J gene. The chain has TRBV7-2 and TRBJ2-3; TRBD2 matches 10 bases. Germline V gene lookup returns CDR1 SGHTA and CDR2 FQGNSA. The CDR3 runs 15 residues. CDR3 region: CASSSGLAVSETQYF. The part of the CDR3 DNA that was read is TGTGCCAGCAGCTCAGGACTAGCGGTGTCGGAGACG.

As to this clone: The CDR3 end lies 3 residues beyond the end of the read and is filled in from the germline J gene. The chain has TRBV2 and TRBJ2-4; no reliable D call. Germline values: CDR1 SNHLY, CDR2 FYNNEI. The CDR3 contains 13 residues. CDR3 amino acids: CASSESQGFGQYF. The CDR3 DNA, read in part, is TGTGCCAGCAGTGAAAGTCAAGGGTTTGGT.

Of note for this clone: Coverage ceases 3 residues before the CDR3 finishes, and the germline J gene fills in the end. V is TRBV28 and J is TRBJ2-2, with D unresolved. Between the trimmed V and J ends, which lost 7 bases and 0 bases, there was a span of 3 bases. The CDR3 is made up of 12 amino acids. CDR1 and CDR2 from the germline V gene are MDHEN and SYDVKM. The sequenced CDR3 bases are TGTGCCAGCACGTCGAACACCGGGGAG. Encoded protein: CASTSNTGE. From start to end, the CDR3 is CASTSNTGELFF. The full variable domain, in which reference TRBV28 and TRBJ2-2 provide the parts outside the CDR3, is DVKVTQSSRYLVKRTGEKVFLECVQDMDHENMFWYRQDPGLGLRLIYFSYDVKMKEKGDIPEGYSVSREKKERFSLILESASTNQTSMYLCASTSNTGELFFGEGSRLTVL.

A note on this clone: The read terminates 3 residues before the CDR3 end, so the remaining end is supplied by the germline J gene. The chain carries TRBV20-1 and TRBJ1-5; 7 positions agree with TRBD1. Germline CDR1 reads DFQATT; CDR2 reads SNEGSKA (reference sequence). V was pared by 7 bases and J by 7 bases, with 10 bases of the junction left unmatched. The CDR3 consists of 13 residues. The covered CDR3 bases are TGCAGTGTTCTCCGGGACAGCGGACAGCCC. It is translated as CSVLRDSGQP. The full CDR3 protein reads CSVLRDSGQPQHF.

A remark on this clone: The read finishes 3 residues shy of the CDR3 end, and the germline J gene is used to complete it. This chain links TRBV13 with TRBJ2-7; 11 positions agree with TRBD2. Germline V gives CDR1 PRHDT, CDR2 FYEKMQ (reference sequence). Unmatched junction bases numbered 3, after V lost 5 bases and J lost 3 bases. This CDR3 is built from 14 residues. The CDR3 loop reads CASSLGLAVYEQYF. CDR3 DNA (partial): TGTGCCAGCAGCCTGGGACTAGCGGTCTACGAG.

In regard to this clone: The read halts 3 residues ahead of the CDR3 end, with the missing end drawn from the germline J gene. The chain uses TRBV7-3 and TRBJ2-2; D possibly corresponds to TRBD1 (6 bases). The germline V gene encodes CDR1 SGHTA and CDR2 FQGTGA. V was clipped by 5 bases and J by 4 bases, with 20 bases between them. This CDR3 is 17 amino acids long. The CDR3 reads CASSPFPDRIGTGELFF. The CDR3 bases that were read are TGTGCCAGCAGCCCATTCCCAGACAGGATCGGCACCGGGGAG.

Note on this clone: The CDR3 is cut off 3 residues early in the read; its end comes from the germline J gene. This rearrangement joins TRBV20-1 to TRBJ1-5, with D possibly being TRBD1 (5 bases). Trimming stripped 1 base from V and 5 bases from J, with 9 bases between. Germline CDR1 and CDR2: DFQATT and SNEGSKA (reference sequence). The CDR3 has 13 residues. The CDR3 reads CSARGQGDQPQHF. The covered CDR3 bases are TGCAGTGCTAGAGGCCAGGGCGATCAGCCC.

Worth noting for this clone: The CDR3 extends 3 residues past the end of the read, so its final part is completed from the germline J gene. V is TRBV5-1 and J is TRBJ2-3, with TRBD2 matching 8 bases. From germline, CDR1 is SGHRS and CDR2 YFSETQ. With V trimmed by 4 bases and J by 2 bases, 12 bases remained unmatched. This CDR3 is built from 17 residues. Incomplete CDR3 DNA: TGCGCCAGCAGCGGATCATATAGCGGGGCACTCACAGATACG. This translates into CASSGSYSGALTDT. From start to end, the CDR3 is CASSGSYSGALTDTQYF.

To note about this clone: The read comes to an end 3 residues before the CDR3 does, leaving the germline J gene to fill in the end. V usage is TRBV6-2 or TRBV6-3 and J usage is TRBJ2-5; TRBD2 is a possible D gene (6 bases). The CDR3 has 15 residues. Looked up from germline, CDR1 is MNHEY and CDR2 is SVGEGT. Trimming removed 4 bases at V and 3 bases at J, with 15 bases between. The CDR3 bases that were read are TGTGCCAGCAGTTCCTCGTGGGGGGTCGAAGAGACC. The encoded protein is CASSSSWGVEET. The full CDR3 is CASSSSWGVEETQYF.

As regards this clone: The CDR3 end falls 3 residues outside the read, so it is completed with the germline J gene. J is TRBJ1-2 and V is TRBV29-1; 8 bases fit TRBD1. Germline V gene sequence: CDR1 SQVTM, CDR2 ANQGSEA. Losses at the gene ends were 4 bases for V and 5 bases for J; bases not matched to a gene: 6. The CDR3 consists of 13 residues. The CDR3 reads CSVVRTGLYGYTF. The covered CDR3 bases are TGCAGCGTTGTGCGGACAGGGCTTTATGGC.

Turning to this clone: Coverage ceases 3 residues before the CDR3 finishes, and the germline J gene fills in the end. The chain links TRBV5-1 to TRBJ2-2; D perhaps matches TRBD2 (7 bases). V was cut by 7 bases and J by 4 bases, with 14 bases left in between. Germline loops: CDR1 SGHRS, CDR2 YFSETQ. CDR3 length: 14 residues. Partial CDR3 DNA: TGCGCCAGCCGGACGGGGGGCCTCACCGGGGAG. Translating gives CASRTGGLTGE. In full, the CDR3 is CASRTGGLTGELFF.